What follows describes a single T cell receptor (beta chain). The antigen remains undetermined. The V and J ends lost 7 bases and 0 bases respectively, with 16 bases between them. The CDR3 length is 14 residues. The germline CDR1 and CDR2 sequences are DFQATT and SNEGSKA (reference sequence). TCRdb redid the calling of the RT-PCR reads with MiXCR, one entry per CDR3 protein. This table has fewer than 750,000 distinct CDR3 sequences, approximately 14% appearing once. These data are taken from a study of response to subunit inactivated influenza vaccine. Study findings and constraints: Each seasonal flu vaccination may recruit only limited new T cells, authors suggested.

The material was PBMCs from blood, obtained 11 to 12 days after vaccination. The J gene is TRBJ2-7, the V gene TRBV20-1, with D possibly matching TRBD1 (6 bases). The receptor was derived from a man aged 45 to 65 who received an inactivated influenza vaccine. The CDR3 is CSGLGRGHSYEQYF. CDR3 in DNA: TGCAGTGGTCTCGGACGGGGACACTCCTACGAGCAGTACTTC.